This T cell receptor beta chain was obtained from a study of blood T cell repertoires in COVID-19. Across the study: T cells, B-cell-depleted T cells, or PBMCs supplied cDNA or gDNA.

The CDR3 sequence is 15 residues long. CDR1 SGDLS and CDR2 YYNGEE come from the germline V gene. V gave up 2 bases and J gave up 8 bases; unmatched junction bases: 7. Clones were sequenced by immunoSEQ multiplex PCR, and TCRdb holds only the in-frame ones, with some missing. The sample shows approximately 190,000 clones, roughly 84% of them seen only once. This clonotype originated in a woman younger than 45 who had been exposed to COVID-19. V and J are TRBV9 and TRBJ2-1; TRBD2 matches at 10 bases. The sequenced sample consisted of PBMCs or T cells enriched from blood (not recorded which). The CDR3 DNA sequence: TGTGCCAGCAGCGTGAGCGGGGGGGCTCTCTATGAGCAGTTCTTC. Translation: CASSVSGGALYEQFF.